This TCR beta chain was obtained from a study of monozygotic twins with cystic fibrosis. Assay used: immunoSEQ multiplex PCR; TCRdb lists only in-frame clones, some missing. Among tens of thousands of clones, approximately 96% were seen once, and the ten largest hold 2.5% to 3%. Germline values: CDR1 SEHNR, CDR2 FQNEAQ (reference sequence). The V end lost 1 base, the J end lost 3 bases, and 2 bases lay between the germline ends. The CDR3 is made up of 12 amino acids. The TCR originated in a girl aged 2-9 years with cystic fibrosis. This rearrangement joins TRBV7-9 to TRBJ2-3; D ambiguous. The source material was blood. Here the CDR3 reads CASSLGTDTQYF. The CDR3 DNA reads TGTGCCAGCAGCTTAGGTACAGATACGCAGTATTTT.